The 10 T cell receptor beta chains below come from one sample, sequenced in a study of blood T cell repertoires in COVID-19. The assay was immunoSEQ multiplex PCR, and TCRdb's table has in-frame clones only and misses some. Of around 250,000 clones in the sample, approximately 85% were seen once. Sequencing used PBMCs or T cells enriched from blood (not recorded which). The source is a woman in her 50s who had recovered from COVID-19.

The chain has TRBV4-1 and TRBJ1-6, with a possible D match to TRBD1 (5 bases). Germline-derived CDR1 and CDR2 are MGHRA and YSYEKL. This CDR3 spans 16 amino acids. The ends were cut back, 0 bases at V and 9 bases at J, with 15 bases in the middle. The CDR3: CASSQDPGHSGSPLHF. As DNA, the CDR3 is TGCGCCAGCAGCCAAGACCCAGGGCACTCAGGTTCACCCCTCCACTTT.

This chain connects TRBV5-5 to TRBJ1-6; D is unclear. V was pared by 4 bases and J by 8 bases, with 7 bases between. Germline V lookup: CDR1 SGHKS, CDR2 YYEKEE (reference sequence). The CDR3 runs to 12 residues. The CDR3 reads CASSIGDSPLHF. For the CDR3, the DNA is TGTGCCAGCAGCATCGGGGATTCACCCCTCCACTTT.

This chain links TRBV6-5 with TRBJ1-6; a weak D match, TRBD1 (6 bases). The length of the CDR3 is 14 residues. V lost 5 bases, J lost 6 bases, and 11 bases lay in between. Per the germline V gene, CDR1 is MNHEY and CDR2 is SVGAGI. In nucleotides, the CDR3 is TGTGCCAGCAGTCCACAGGGTGTTAATTCACCCCTCCACTTT. It encodes CASSPQGVNSPLHF.

This clone was seen once. The chain employs TRBV9 and TRBJ1-2; the D is unclear. CDR1 and CDR2 (germline): SGDLS, YYNGEE. V lost 0 bases to trimming and J lost 5 bases, with 11 bases between them. The CDR3 runs 14 residues. The CDR3 sequence: CASSVGGTGYGYTF. In nucleotides, the CDR3 is TGTGCCAGCAGCGTAGGAGGCACGGGTTATGGCTACACCTTC. The whole variable domain, filled in from reference TRBV9 and TRBJ1-2, reads DSGVTQTPKHLITATGQRVTLRCSPRSGDLSVYWYQQSLDQGLQFLIQYYNGEERAKGNILERFSAQQFPDLHSELNLSSLELGDSALYFCASSVGGTGYGYTFGSGTRLTVV.

The chain is built from TRBV28 and TRBJ1-3; D unclear. The V end was cut by 10 bases, the J end by 3 bases, with 10 bases between. Per the germline V gene, CDR1 is MDHEN and CDR2 is SYDVKM. The CDR3 is 12 amino acids. CDR3 loop: CATKRDGNTIYF. The CDR3 nucleotides are TGTGCCACCAAAAGAGATGGAAACACCATATATTTT.

The count of this clone is one. The chain has TRBV5-1 and TRBJ1-6, with 7 bases that match TRBD1. Germline CDR1 reads SGHRS; CDR2 reads YFSETQ. V lost 4 bases, J lost 10 bases, and 11 bases stayed unmatched. CDR3 length: 15 residues. The CDR3 region is CASSQLEGAVSPLHF. The CDR3 nucleotides read TGCGCCAGCAGCCAGTTGGAGGGGGCGGTCTCACCCCTCCACTTT.

J is TRBJ2-3 and V is TRBV11-2; the D gene is possibly TRBD2 (6 bases). The germline V gene has CDR1 SGHAT and CDR2 FQNNGV. The CDR3 contains 15 residues. V lost 5 bases and J lost 8, with 20 bases in between. The CDR3, as DNA: TGTGCCAGCAGCCGAGGGGCCGGGGGAAGGGTTACGCAGTATTTT. It encodes CASSRGAGGRVTQYF.

The rearrangement joins TRBV7-9 to TRBJ1-2; D gene unclear. This CDR3 is built from 16 residues. Trimming shortened V by 3 bases and J by 7 bases, and 21 bases separated the two germline ends. Per germline, CDR1 SEHNR and CDR2 FQNEAQ (reference sequence). The DNA for the CDR3 is TGTGCCAGCAGCTTCCAGGATAAAACGTCGTCTTTTGGCTACACCTTC. This gives the protein CASSFQDKTSSFGYTF.

This clone was observed a handful of times. The chain combines TRBV7-9 with TRBJ1-1, with TRBD1 matching 9 bases. Germline CDR1 reads SEHNR; CDR2 reads FQNEAQ (reference sequence). Trimming cost V 4 bases and J 11 bases; bases outside gene matches: 5. CDR3 length: 12 amino acids. CDR3 coding DNA: TGTGCCAGCAGCTCAGGAGGGACAGGGGCTTTCTTT. This codes for CASSSGGTGAFF.

The J gene is TRBJ2-6, the V gene TRBV6-6; 8 bases are a match to TRBD1. Germline V gene data show CDR1 as MNHNY and CDR2 as SVGAGI (reference sequence). The CDR3 extends over 18 amino acids. The trim removed 5 bases at V and 3 bases at J, leaving 12 bases unmatched. CDR3: CASSPPGQGGFGANVLTF. In DNA form, the CDR3 reads TGTGCCAGCAGTCCACCAGGACAGGGTGGCTTTGGGGCCAACGTCCTGACTTTC.